These T cell receptor beta chains were read from a single sample in a study of CDR3 diversity in severe acne. TCRdb itself ran the PCR reads through MiXCR, one entry per CDR3 protein. In the table there are around 94,000 distinct CDR3 sequences, 51% of which are singletons. Sequencing was carried out using blood. The receptors were gathered from a male donor with acne. The CDR3 runs from the conserved cysteine through the conserved F or W. The D gene is left open where the match is weak. Size values are once, few and many counts, or a class for expanded clones, and some rows have none.

j_call clone_size d_call v_call cdr3_nt cdr3_aa
TRBJ2-7 many NA TRBV19 TGTGCCAGTAGTATAGCTGAGACCGCCTACGAGCAGTACTTC CASSIAETAYEQYF
TRBJ1-1 once NA TRBV20-1 TGCAGTGCTAGGGGGGGTTTGAACACTGAAGCTTTCTTT CSARGGLNTEAFF
TRBJ2-1 many TRBD2 TRBV19 TGTGCCAGTAGTATGTCTGGAGCGGGAGGTAATGAGCAGTTCTTC CASSMSGAGGNEQFF
TRBJ1-1 NA NA TRBV2 TGTGCCAGCAGTGAAGGGAACAAGATGAACACTGAAGCTTTCTTT CASSEGNKMNTEAFF
TRBJ2-5 NA NA TRBV2 TGTGCCAGCAGTGTTCCTCGAGAGCGGACCTTCCAAGAGACCCAGTACTTC CASSVPRERTFQETQYF
TRBJ2-1 many NA TRBV19 TGTGCCAGTAGTATCTACGGGACCTACAATGAGCAGTTCTTC CASSIYGTYNEQFF
TRBJ2-1 few TRBD2 TRBV6-2/TRBV6-3 TGTGCCAGCAGTTACTCGGGGGTAGCGGGACCCAATGAGCAGTTCTTC CASSYSGVAGPNEQFF
TRBJ2-7 few NA TRBV4-1 TGCGCCAGCAGCCCCCCAGGGCAGGACGTGAATTTATTAAAGTACTTC CASSPPGQDVNLLKYF
TRBJ2-7 NA NA TRBV10-3 TGTGCCCCCGGGACGGCGGACGAGCAGTACTTC CAPGTADEQYF
TRBJ2-6 NA NA TRBV20-1 TGCAGGGACTCTGGGGCCAACGTCCTGACTTTC CRDSGANVLTF
TRBJ2-7 many TRBD2 TRBV20-1 TGCAGTGCTAGTCACCGGCGGGGGACTGGCGAGCAGTACTTC CSASHRRGTGEQYF
TRBJ2-3 many TRBD1 TRBV5-1 TGCGCCAGCAGCTCGACCTTAGCGTCAGGGGGAACCGATACGCAGTATTTT CASSSTLASGGTDTQYF
TRBJ2-5 many NA TRBV2 TGTGCCAGCAGAGCTCTTTGGGAGACCCAGTACTTC CASRALWETQYF
TRBJ2-5 many NA TRBV10-1 TGCGCCAGCAGTGGGACGTACCAAGAGACCCAGTACTTC CASSGTYQETQYF
TRBJ1-1 NA NA TRBV7-9 TGTGCCAGCAGTCCCTCGTCGCCTCGATGGAGTGAAGCTTTCTTT CASSPSSPRWSEAFF
TRBJ1-2 many NA TRBV28 TGTGCCAGCAGTCTCCGAGGGTACGAATCGAACTATGGCTACACCTTC CASSLRGYESNYGYTF
TRBJ2-7 NA NA TRBV20-1 TGCAGTGCCCGTGACTGGGAAAGCTACGAGCAGTACTTC CSARDWESYEQYF
TRBJ2-2 few TRBD2 TRBV14 TGTGCCAGCAGCCAAGGACTAGCGGGAGGGCTGGGGACCGGGGAGCTGTTTTTT CASSQGLAGGLGTGELFF
TRBJ2-7 few NA TRBV29-1 TGCAGCGTTGGTGGCCTCGAGCAGTACTTC CSVGGLEQYF
TRBJ1-2 many NA TRBV20-1 TGCAGTGCTAGAGGGCACGACTATGGCTACACCTTC CSARGHDYGYTF
TRBJ2-5 few TRBD1 TRBV7-8 TGTGCCAGCAGCTCGGACAGGGGATGGACCCAGTACTTC CASSSDRGWTQYF
TRBJ2-7 NA TRBD1 TRBV6-6 TGTGCCAGCAGTGGCCAACAGGGGCCCTCCTACGAGCAGTACTTC CASSGQQGPSYEQYF
TRBJ1-1 once TRBD1 TRBV29-1 TGCAGCTTAACAGGGGATACTTACACTGAAGCTTTCTTT CSLTGDTYTEAFF
TRBJ2-5 NA TRBD2 TRBV5-4 TGTGCCAGCAGCTTGTTTGGGACTAGCGGGAGTAACCAAGAGACCCAGTACTTC CASSLFGTSGSNQETQYF
TRBJ2-7 NA NA TRBV9 TGTGCCAGCAGCGTAGGACGGGCTAGCTCCTACGAGCAGTACTTC CASSVGRASSYEQYF
TRBJ1-2 many NA TRBV7-2 TGTGCCAGCAGCTTAGGGGACTATGGCTACACCTTC CASSLGDYGYTF
TRBJ2-7 once TRBD1 TRBV19 TGTGCCAGTGAAGGACAGGCCTACGAGCAGTACTTC CASEGQAYEQYF
TRBJ1-2 NA NA TRBV24-1 TGTGCCACCAGTGAACAGGGAACTAACTATGGCTACACCTTC CATSEQGTNYGYTF
TRBJ1-1 few NA TRBV15 TGTGCCACCAGCAGAGCCGGGAGCCAACTCACTGAAGCTTTCTTT CATSRAGSQLTEAFF
TRBJ2-2 NA NA TRBV19 TGTGCCAGTAAAGCCAACGGAAACACCGGGGAGCTGTTTTTT CASKANGNTGELFF
TRBJ2-1 NA TRBD2 TRBV10-1 TGCGCCAGCTTTTTGGTTCCTATGACTAGCGGGAGGGCCACGTCCTACAATGAGCAGTTCTTC CASFLVPMTSGRATSYNEQFF
TRBJ2-7 medium-sized NA TRBV7-9 TGTGCCAGCAGCTCGGGGGATTCCTACGAGCAGTACTTC CASSSGDSYEQYF
TRBJ2-2 NA TRBD1 TRBV7-9 TGTGCTAGCAGCTTATGGTCCCTGACAGGGGAGAGGAACACCGGGGAGCTGTTTTTT CASSLWSLTGERNTGELFF
TRBJ2-2 NA TRBD2 TRBV9 TGTGCCAGCAGCGTGGGGACTAGTGGCGGGGAGCTGTTTTTT CASSVGTSGGELFF
TRBJ2-7 few TRBD2 TRBV19 TGTGCCGGGACTAGCGCCTTGGAGCAGTACTTC CAGTSALEQYF
TRBJ1-5 once NA TRBV2 TGTGCCAGCAGCCGTTGGGACAATCAGCCCCAGCATTTT CASSRWDNQPQHF
TRBJ2-5 many NA TRBV2 TGTGCCAGCAGTGATGGCTTATTCCGGGACCGCGATCACCCCTGGGAGATGGAGACCCAGTACTTC CASSDGLFRDRDHPWEMETQYF
TRBJ1-4 NA NA TRBV4-3 TGCGCCAGCAGCCAAGATTACGGGACCTCAAATGAAAAACTGTTTTTT CASSQDYGTSNEKLFF
TRBJ2-5 NA NA TRBV25-1 TGTGCCAGCAGTGAGACCCTACGCGAGACCCAGTACTTC CASSETLRETQYF
TRBJ1-2 many NA TRBV19 TGTGCCAGTAGTATGATAGGGCTCGACGGGAACTATGGCTACACCTTC CASSMIGLDGNYGYTF
TRBJ2-7 NA NA TRBV6-5 TGTGCCAGCAGTTACTTGGGACCAAGCTCGGCCTACGAGCAGTACTTC CASSYLGPSSAYEQYF
TRBJ2-1 once NA TRBV11-1 TGTGCCAGCAGCCTAGGGGGGACGGAAAGCTCCTACAATGAGCAGTTCTTC CASSLGGTESSYNEQFF